The 26 T cell receptor beta chains below come from one sample, sequenced in a study of blood T cell repertoires in COVID-19. The data were produced by immunoSEQ multiplex PCR, yet TCRdb's version contains in-frame clones alone and is incomplete. This sample has about 110,000 clones, with more than 70% found just once. Material: peripheral blood. These receptors all stem from a woman in her sixties or seventies with COVID-19, enrolled during active disease.

V is TRBV9 and J is TRBJ2-1, with D hard to call. Between the trimmed V and J ends, which lost 0 bases and 7 bases, there was a span of 8 bases. From germline, CDR1 is SGDLS and CDR2 YYNGEE. The CDR3 is made up of 13 amino acids. The DNA for the CDR3 is TGTGCCAGCAGCGTAGACCCGCTAAATGAGCAGTTCTTC. Protein sequence: CASSVDPLNEQFF.

The chain couples TRBV6-2 or TRBV6-3 to TRBJ1-2, with D tentatively TRBD1 (5 bases). CDR1 MNHEY and CDR2 SVGEGT come from the germline V gene. Trimming stripped 5 bases from V and 5 bases from J, with 18 bases between. The CDR3 has 15 residues. The CDR3 loop reads CASSPVAGLTYGYTF. As DNA, the CDR3 is TGTGCCAGCAGTCCCGTCGCGGGACTCACGTATGGCTACACCTTC.

The chain joins TRBV4-3 to TRBJ2-3; no reliable D call. CDR3 size: 16 residues. Trimming shortened V by 0 bases and J by 1 base, and 11 bases separated the two germline ends. Germline CDR1 and CDR2: LGHNA and YSLEER. The CDR3 is CASSQDEAIGTDTQYF. CDR3 in DNA: TGCGCCAGCAGCCAAGATGAGGCTATTGGCACAGATACGCAGTATTTT.

The gene calls are TRBV6-6 and TRBJ2-5; no definite D call. Trimming took 4 bases from V and 3 from J, leaving 3 bases between them. This CDR3 is 11 amino acids long. Germline assignment: CDR1 MNHNY and CDR2 SVGAGI (reference sequence). CDR3 residues: CASSSKETQYF. CDR3 nucleotide sequence: TGTGCCAGCAGTTCCAAAGAGACCCAGTACTTC.

The rearrangement joins TRBV20-1 to TRBJ2-7; a weak D match, TRBD2 (6 bases). Trimming shortened V by 5 bases and J by 3 bases, and 8 bases separated the two germline ends. Germline CDR1 DFQATT, CDR2 SNEGSKA (reference sequence). The CDR3 runs to 11 residues. CDR3 nucleotide sequence: TGCAGTGCTCAGACTAGCTACGAGCAGTACTTC. Protein: CSAQTSYEQYF.

The rearrangement uses TRBV5-1 and TRBJ2-4; D not resolved. CDR1 and CDR2 (germline): SGHRS, YFSETQ. This CDR3 is built from 13 residues. Trimming pared 8 bases from V and 4 bases from J, leaving 13 bases between. The CDR3 coding sequence is TGCGCCAGTTCCTCCGGCGGAAAAAACATTCAGTACTTC. This translates into CASSSGGKNIQYF.

V is TRBV7-9 and J is TRBJ2-1; TRBD2 aligns across 8 bases. Germline V gene data show CDR1 as SEHNR and CDR2 as FQNEAQ (reference sequence). J was trimmed by 4 bases and V by 3 bases; bases with no gene match: 2. The CDR3 contains 14 residues. CDR3: CASSFSGDYNEQFF. The CDR3 bases are TGTGCCAGCAGCTTTAGCGGGGATTACAATGAGCAGTTCTTC.

The genes are TRBV4-3 and TRBJ1-6; no reliable D call. V was trimmed by 0 bases and J by 7 bases, leaving 13 bases between them. CDR1 is LGHNA and CDR2 is YSLEER in the germline V gene. CDR3 length equals 16 residues. The CDR3 protein is CASSQDPVLGNSPLHF. CDR3 DNA: TGCGCCAGCAGCCAAGATCCCGTGTTGGGCAATTCACCCCTCCACTTT.

The CDR3 sequence: CASRQPGLAGYEQYF. CDR3 nucleotide sequence: TGTGCCAGCAGACAACCGGGACTAGCGGGCTACGAGCAGTACTTC. The rearrangement links TRBV6-6 to TRBJ2-7; 12 bases agree with TRBD2. In germline, CDR1 is MNHNY, CDR2 SVGAGI (reference sequence). Germline trimming cut 6 bases from V and 3 bases from J; bases unmatched to any gene: 6. The CDR3 is 15 residues long.

The gene calls are TRBV2 and TRBJ1-1, with unresolved D. Between the trimmed V and J ends, which lost 2 bases and 4 bases, there was a span of 14 bases. This CDR3 has 15 residues. Germline CDR1 reads SNHLY; CDR2 reads FYNNEI. In nucleotides, the CDR3 is TGTGCCAGCAGTGAATATGACTCGCTGGGCACTGAAGCTTTCTTT. Its protein is CASSEYDSLGTEAFF.

The chain joins TRBV5-1 to TRBJ2-1; 9 bases map to TRBD2. The CDR3 sequence is 18 residues long. CDR1 is SGHRS, CDR2 YFSETQ, per germline. The V gene end was trimmed by 3 bases and the J gene end by 4 bases; junction bases not matched to a gene: 14. Here the CDR3 reads CASSSAPLKRGDYNEQFF. As DNA, the CDR3 is TGCGCCAGCAGCTCGGCCCCTCTCAAGCGGGGGGATTACAATGAGCAGTTCTTC.

J is TRBJ1-5 and V is TRBV6-5, with TRBD1 as a possible D gene (5 bases). The CDR3 loop spans 15 amino acids. V was trimmed by 0 bases and J by 5 bases, leaving 11 bases between them. From germline, CDR1 is MNHEY and CDR2 SVGAGI. CDR3 amino acids: CASSYSAREDQPQHF. In DNA form, the CDR3 reads TGTGCCAGCAGTTACTCTGCCAGGGAAGATCAGCCCCAGCATTTT.

This clone was picked up one time. This chain links TRBV7-8 with TRBJ1-5; D is uncertain. V lost 5 bases and J lost 1, with 15 bases in between. The germline CDR1 and CDR2 sequences are SGHVS and FQNEAQ. The CDR3 is 16 residues long. The CDR3 nucleotides are TGTGCCAGCAGCCAACAACCGGGTCTAAGCAATCAGCCCCAGCATTTT. This encodes CASSQQPGLSNQPQHF.

This rearrangement joins TRBV3-1 (or the pseudogene TRBV3-2) to TRBJ2-3, with 9 positions matching TRBD2. Trimming cost V 4 bases and J 1 base; bases outside gene matches: 12. This CDR3 region has 18 residues. Germline values: CDR1 LGHDT, CDR2 YNNKEL (reference sequence). The CDR3 loop reads CASSRRRGGGAGTDTQYF. The CDR3 region has the DNA TGTGCCAGCAGCCGCAGACGTGGCGGGGGGGCCGGCACAGATACGCAGTATTTT.

The rearrangement uses TRBV5-1 and TRBJ1-1, with a tentative D call TRBD1 (5 bases). V was trimmed by 1 base and J by 0 bases, leaving 10 bases between them. This CDR3 region has 15 residues. The germline V gene has CDR1 SGHRS and CDR2 YFSETQ. CDR3: CASSLSGQVNTEAFF. CDR3 in DNA: TGCGCCAGCAGCTTGTCAGGGCAGGTGAACACTGAAGCTTTCTTT.

A few counts support this clone. CDR3 sequence reads: CASSWDKENEKLFF. CDR3 sequence (DNA): TGTGCCAGCAGTTGGGACAAGGAGAATGAAAAACTGTTTTTT. The gene calls are TRBV28 and TRBJ1-4; D may be TRBD1 (6 bases). V lost 4 bases to trimming and J lost 5 bases, with 11 bases between them. CDR1 and CDR2 (germline): MDHEN, SYDVKM. This CDR3 contains 14 residues.

The rearrangement joins TRBV13 to TRBJ2-7; 11 bases are shared with TRBD2. The junction had 10 bases not matched to a gene; V was cut back by 3 bases and J by 0 bases. The germline gives CDR1 PRHDT, CDR2 FYEKMQ (reference sequence). The CDR3 runs to 18 residues. CDR3 DNA: TGTGCCAGCAGCTTGGGCGGGGCCCTAGCGGGGGGCTCCTACGAGCAGTACTTC. This translates into CASSLGGALAGGSYEQYF.

This rearrangement joins TRBV27 to TRBJ1-2, with TRBD1 as a possible D gene (6 bases). The germline V and J ends were trimmed by 0 bases and 4 bases, with 9 bases remaining between them. Germline CDR1 MNHEY, CDR2 SMNVEV (reference sequence). CDR3 length equals 14 residues. In nucleotides, the CDR3 is TGTGCCAGCAGTTTATCGTTGGACAGCTATGGCTACACCTTC. It codes for CASSLSLDSYGYTF.

The chain is built from TRBV6-1 and TRBJ2-7, with TRBD1 matching over 7 bases. The V gene end was trimmed by 1 base and the J gene end by 2 bases; junction bases not matched to a gene: 5. Germline-derived CDR1 and CDR2 are MNHNS and SASEGT. There are 15 residues in the CDR3. The CDR3 loop is CASSEVLGQPYEQYF. In DNA form, the CDR3 reads TGTGCCAGCAGTGAAGTCCTGGGACAGCCCTACGAGCAGTACTTC.

The chain carries TRBV6-5 and TRBJ2-7; TRBD2 agrees at 12 bases. This CDR3 comprises 15 residues. Germline V gives CDR1 MNHEY, CDR2 SVGAGI. Trimming at V came to 0 bases and at J to 4 bases, leaving 1 base not matched to a gene. The CDR3 loop is CASSYSGLAGYEQYF. DNA of the CDR3: TGTGCCAGCAGTTACTCTGGACTAGCGGGGTACGAGCAGTACTTC.

The rearrangement joins TRBV28 to TRBJ1-1; no clear D gene. Trimming pared 0 bases from V and 5 bases from J, leaving 10 bases between. This CDR3 has 14 amino acids. Germline V gene lookup returns CDR1 MDHEN and CDR2 SYDVKM. The CDR3 nucleotides read TGTGCCAGCAGTTTATGGGCCCGGGATACTGAAGCTTTCTTT. Protein sequence: CASSLWARDTEAFF.

This rearrangement joins TRBV5-1 to TRBJ2-1; the D gene is possibly TRBD1 (6 bases). Trimming shortened V by 5 bases and J by 6 bases, and 18 bases separated the two germline ends. The CDR3 runs to 15 residues. Germline V lookup: CDR1 SGHRS, CDR2 YFSETQ. CDR3 nucleotide sequence: TGCGCCAGCAGGGCAGGGGCCATGCAAGGCAATGAGCAGTTCTTC. As protein: CASRAGAMQGNEQFF.

The CDR3 nucleotides are TGTGCCAGCTCGACAGGGACTACCGGGGAGCTGTTTTTT. Translating gives CASSTGTTGELFF. V is TRBV27 and J is TRBJ2-2; perhaps TRBD1 as D (7 bases). The germline CDR1 and CDR2 sequences are MNHEY and SMNVEV (reference sequence). There are 13 residues in the CDR3. Trimming pared 8 bases from V and 5 bases from J, leaving 12 bases between.

The chain employs TRBV9 and TRBJ2-5; D possibly corresponds to TRBD2 (7 bases). CDR1 and CDR2 from the germline V gene are SGDLS and YYNGEE. This CDR3 has 17 residues. With 4 bases removed from V and 1 base from J, the gap between germline ends came to 20 bases. This CDR3 is CASSSPLGGVIQETQYF. In nucleotides, the CDR3 is TGTGCCAGCAGCTCGCCTTTAGGGGGGGTGATCCAAGAGACCCAGTACTTC.

The CDR3 DNA is TGTGCCATCAGTGACGAGGAAACCTACGAGCAGTACTTC. The encoded protein is CAISDEETYEQYF. This chain links TRBV10-3 with TRBJ2-7; D gene ambiguous. With 3 bases removed from V and 2 bases from J, the gap between germline ends came to 8 bases. Germline values: CDR1 ENHRY, CDR2 SYGVKD. This CDR3 comprises 13 residues.

The J gene is TRBJ1-2, the V gene TRBV18; a possible D gene is TRBD1 (5 bases). Germline loops: CDR1 KGHSH, CDR2 LQKENI. The CDR3 is 15 residues long. V dropped 4 bases and J dropped 0 bases, with 12 bases sitting between them. CDR3 loop: CASSLSGPPNYGYTF. The CDR3 nucleotides read TGTGCCAGCTCACTTTCAGGGCCCCCTAACTATGGCTACACCTTC. The full variable domain, in which reference TRBV18 and TRBJ1-2 provide the parts outside the CDR3, is NAGVMQNPRHLVRRRGQEARLRCSPMKGHSHVYWYRQLPEEGLKFMVYLQKENIIDESGMPKERFSAEFPKEGPSILRIQQVVRGDSAAYFCASSLSGPPNYGYTFGSGTRLTVV.